This is a list of T cell receptor beta chains from one sample in a study of CD8 T cells in ankylosing spondylitis. TCRdb independently ran MiXCR on the 5' RACE reads; one entry per CDR3 protein. The table records 700,000 to 1,000,000 distinct CDR3 sequences, roughly 10% of them present only once. The sequenced material came from blood, either unsorted or a sorted T cell fraction (not recorded which). The receptors derive from a male donor with ankylosing spondylitis. Each CDR3 is given with its conserved first and last residue. D genes are given only for firm matches. Clone sizes are given selectively: once, few, many, or a class where the clone is expanded.

TRBD1	TRBJ2-3	few	TRBV27	CASSLLTGTVTADTQYF	TGTGCCAGCAGTTTACTCACAGGGACAGTCACGGCAGATACGCAGTATTTT
.	TRBJ2-1	many	TRBV25-1	CASGWRNEQFF	TGTGCCAGCGGTTGGAGGAATGAGCAGTTCTTC
TRBD2	TRBJ2-1	few	TRBV4-2	CASSQDKGLVRSNEQFF	TGTGCCAGCAGCCAAGATAAGGGACTAGTCCGGTCCAATGAGCAGTTCTTC
.	TRBJ2-7	.	TRBV6-1	CASRPGTSYEQYF	TGTGCCAGCAGACCCGGGACATCCTACGAGCAGTACTTC
.	TRBJ1-5	many	TRBV20-1	CSARGIHQPQHF	TGCAGTGCTAGAGGGATCCATCAGCCCCAGCATTTT
.	TRBJ1-2	few	TRBV20-1	CSARVATGPLGYTF	TGCAGTGCTAGAGTAGCGACAGGCCCTCTTGGCTACACCTTC
TRBD1	TRBJ2-7	many	TRBV3-1	CASRYGTGGEQYF	TGTGCCAGCAGATATGGGACAGGGGGCGAGCAGTACTTC
.	TRBJ1-1	.	TRBV6-6	CASTYRVNTEAFF	TGTGCCAGCACTTACAGGGTCAACACTGAAGCTTTCTTT
.	TRBJ2-7	.	TRBV27	CASSPTGISSYEQYF	TGTGCCAGCAGTCCAACAGGGATAAGCTCCTACGAGCAGTACTTC
.	TRBJ2-1	few	TRBV6-5	CASSYSAGGSYNEQFF	TGTGCCAGCAGTTACTCTGCGGGTGGCTCCTACAATGAGCAGTTCTTC
.	TRBJ2-7	few	TRBV28	CASRPGGRSYEQYF	TGTGCCAGCAGGCCAGGGGGGAGATCTTACGAGCAGTACTTC
TRBD1	TRBJ1-5	few	TRBV6-1	CASSRYDRDQPQHF	TGTGCCAGCAGTCGTTATGACAGGGATCAGCCCCAGCATTTT
.	TRBJ2-1	many	TRBV7-8	CASSLEGRNNEQFF	TGTGCCAGCAGCTTAGAGGGGCGAAACAATGAGCAGTTCTTC
TRBD1	TRBJ2-7	few	TRBV5-5	CASSLGPGTGYEQYF	TGTGCCAGCAGCTTGGGTCCCGGGACAGGGTACGAGCAGTACTTC
.	TRBJ2-3	few	TRBV12-3/TRBV12-4	CASSLREETASWEDTQYF	TGTGCCAGCAGTTTAAGGGAGGAGACAGCAAGTTGGGAAGATACGCAGTATTTT
.	TRBJ2-2	.	TRBV27	CASILLSTGELFF	TGTGCCAGCATTTTACTATCCACCGGGGAGCTGTTTTTT
.	TRBJ1-6	few	TRBV7-9	CASSLGGASGSPLHF	TGTGCCAGCAGCTTGGGCGGGGCCTCTGGATCACCCCTCCACTTT
TRBD1	TRBJ1-1	few	TRBV29-1	CSAWTGDTEAFF	TGCAGCGCTTGGACAGGGGACACTGAAGCTTTCTTT
.	TRBJ2-3	.	TRBV2	CASRETSTDTQYF	TGTGCCAGCAGGGAGACATCCACAGATACGCAGTATTTT
.	TRBJ1-4	many	TRBV20-1	CSARDEGRANEKLFF	TGCAGTGCTAGAGATGAAGGCAGGGCGAATGAAAAACTGTTTTTT
.	TRBJ2-1	.	TRBV20-1	CSGPATTPALF	TGCAGTGGTCCCGCGACAACACCTGCGCTCTTC
.	TRBJ1-2	few	TRBV9	CASSVEPQGFYGYTF	TGTGCCAGCAGCGTCGAGCCACAGGGATTCTATGGCTACACCTTC